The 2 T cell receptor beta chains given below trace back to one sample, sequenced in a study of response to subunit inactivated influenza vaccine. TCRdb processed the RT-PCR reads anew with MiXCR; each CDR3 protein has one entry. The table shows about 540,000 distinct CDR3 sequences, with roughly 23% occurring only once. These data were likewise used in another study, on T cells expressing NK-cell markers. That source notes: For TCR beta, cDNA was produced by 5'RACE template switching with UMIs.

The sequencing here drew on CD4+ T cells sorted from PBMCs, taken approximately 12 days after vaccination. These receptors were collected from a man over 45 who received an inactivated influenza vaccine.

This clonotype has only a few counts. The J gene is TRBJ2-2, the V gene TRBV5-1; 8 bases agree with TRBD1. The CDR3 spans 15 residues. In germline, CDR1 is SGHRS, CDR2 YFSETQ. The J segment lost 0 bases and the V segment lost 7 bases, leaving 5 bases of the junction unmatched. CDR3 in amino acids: CASERTGTNTGELFF. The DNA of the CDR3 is TGCGCCAGCGAGAGGACAGGGACGAACACCGGGGAGCTGTTTTTT.

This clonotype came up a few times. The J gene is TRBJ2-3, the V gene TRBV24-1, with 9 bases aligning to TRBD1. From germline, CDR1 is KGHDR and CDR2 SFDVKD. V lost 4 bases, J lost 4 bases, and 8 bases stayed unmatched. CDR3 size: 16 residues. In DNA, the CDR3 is TGTGCCACCAGTGACCGTGGACAGGGGAGGGCAGATACGCAGTATTTT. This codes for CATSDRGQGRADTQYF.